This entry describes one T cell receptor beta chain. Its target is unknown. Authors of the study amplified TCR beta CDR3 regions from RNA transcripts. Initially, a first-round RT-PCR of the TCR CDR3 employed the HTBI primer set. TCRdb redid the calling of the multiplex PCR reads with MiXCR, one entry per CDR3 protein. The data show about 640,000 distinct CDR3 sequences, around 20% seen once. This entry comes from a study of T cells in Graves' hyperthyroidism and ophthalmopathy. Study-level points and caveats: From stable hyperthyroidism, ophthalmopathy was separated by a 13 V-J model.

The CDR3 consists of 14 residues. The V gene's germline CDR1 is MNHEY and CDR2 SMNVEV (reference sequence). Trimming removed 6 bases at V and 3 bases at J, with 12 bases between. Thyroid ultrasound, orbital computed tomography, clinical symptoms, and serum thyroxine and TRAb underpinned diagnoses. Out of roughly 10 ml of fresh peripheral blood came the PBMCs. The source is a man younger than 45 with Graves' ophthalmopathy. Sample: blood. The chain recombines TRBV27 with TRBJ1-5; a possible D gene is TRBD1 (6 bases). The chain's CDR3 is CASSKTGNNQPQHF. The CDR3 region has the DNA TGTGCCAGCAGCAAGACAGGAAACAATCAGCCCCAGCATTTT.